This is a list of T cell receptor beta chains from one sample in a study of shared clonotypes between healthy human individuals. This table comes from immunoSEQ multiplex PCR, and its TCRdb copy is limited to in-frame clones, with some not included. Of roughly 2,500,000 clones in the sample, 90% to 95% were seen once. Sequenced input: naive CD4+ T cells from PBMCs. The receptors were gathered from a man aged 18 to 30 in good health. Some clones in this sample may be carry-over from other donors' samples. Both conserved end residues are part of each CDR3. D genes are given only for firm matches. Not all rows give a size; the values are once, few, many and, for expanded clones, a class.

CASRLTSNTEAFF,TGTGCCAGCCGCCTGACTTCGAACACTGAAGCTTTCTTT,.,TRBV28,TRBJ1-1,.
CASSLLSGGSYEQYF,TGTGCCAGCAGTTTATTGTCAGGGGGCAGCTACGAGCAGTACTTC,TRBD1,TRBV28,TRBJ2-7,.
CASGYAWEQFF,TGTGCCAGCGGGTACGCTTGGGAGCAGTTCTTC,.,TRBV2,TRBJ2-1,.
CASSPTRQQAGHYGYTF,TGTGCCAGTAGCCCAACCCGACAGCAGGCGGGCCACTATGGCTACACCTTC,.,TRBV19,TRBJ1-2,.
CASSLPGQNYEQYF,TGTGCCAGCAGTTTACCGGGACAGAATTACGAGCAGTACTTC,TRBD1,TRBV28,TRBJ2-7,.
CASGTGTGGETQYF,TGTGCCAGCGGAACCGGGACAGGGGGCGAGACCCAGTACTTC,.,TRBV21-1,TRBJ2-5,.
CASSWYGGGLYEQYF,TGTGCCAGCAGCTGGTATGGGGGCGGGCTCTACGAGCAGTACTTC,.,TRBV5-6,TRBJ2-7,.
CASSLSWGTDTQYF,TGTGCCAGCAGCTTATCATGGGGGACAGATACGCAGTATTTT,.,TRBV11-1,TRBJ2-3,.
CASSLTQGTEAFF,TGTGCCAGCAGCTTAACTCAGGGGACTGAAGCTTTCTTT,.,TRBV11-3,TRBJ1-1,.
CASSPGTDRSKFF,TGTGCCAGCAGTCCCGGGACAGATCGATCGAAGTTCTTC,TRBD1,TRBV27,TRBJ2-1,.
CASTLSTGRSYEQYF,TGTGCCAGCACTCTTAGTACAGGCCGCTCTTACGAGCAGTACTTC,.,TRBV28,TRBJ2-7,.
CASSGAGVTGELFF,TGTGCCAGCAGTGGTGCGGGAGTTACCGGGGAGCTGTTTTTT,TRBD2,TRBV2,TRBJ2-2,.
CASSSTGIAEAFF,TGCGCCAGCAGCTCTACAGGAATCGCTGAAGCTTTCTTT,.,TRBV5-1,TRBJ1-1,.
CASSKVRGAHNTEAFF,TGTGCCAGCAGCAAAGTACGTGGGGCCCATAACACTGAAGCTTTCTTT,.,TRBV21-1,TRBJ1-1,.
CASGNTPLAKNIQYF,TGTGCCAGCGGAAATACTCCTCTAGCCAAAAACATTCAGTACTTC,.,TRBV2,TRBJ2-4,.
CASSLVDGDYTF,TGTGCCAGCAGCTTAGTAGACGGGGACTACACCTTC,.,TRBV7-9,TRBJ1-2,.
CASSSTRLADSSYEQYF,TGTGCCAGCAGCTCAACCAGACTAGCGGACAGCTCCTACGAGCAGTACTTC,TRBD2,TRBV7-2,TRBJ2-7,.
CATSRDKVLLEAFF,TGTGCCACCAGCAGAGATAAGGTCCTGCTTGAAGCTTTCTTT,.,TRBV15,TRBJ1-1,.
CASSRLAETYEQYF,TGTGCCAGCAGTCGACTAGCGGAAACCTACGAGCAGTACTTC,TRBD2,TRBV6-1,TRBJ2-7,once
CASSSFGGAGTGELFF,TGTGCCAGCAGTTCTTTCGGAGGGGCTGGCACCGGGGAGCTGTTTTTT,.,TRBV28,TRBJ2-2,.
CASSSWTSSDTQYF,TGTGCCAGCAGTTCCTGGACTAGTTCAGATACGCAGTATTTT,TRBD2,TRBV28,TRBJ2-3,.
CASSRDPEREQYF,TGTGCCAGCTCAAGGGACCCTGAGCGCGAGCAGTACTTC,.,TRBV18,TRBJ2-7,.
CASSTGTGKAYEQYF,TGTGCCAGCAGCACGGGGACAGGTAAAGCCTACGAGCAGTACTTC,TRBD1,TRBV14,TRBJ2-7,.
CASSAPGTGRYEQYF,TGTGCCAGCAGCGCCCCCGGGACAGGGAGATACGAGCAGTACTTC,TRBD1,TRBV9,TRBJ2-7,.
CAWPLQGGTGGVDSPLHF,TGTGCCTGGCCCCTACAGGGGGGGACGGGAGGAGTTGATTCACCCCTCCACTTT,TRBD1,TRBV30,TRBJ1-6,.
CASSQVKGSNTEAFF,TGTGCCAGCTCACAGGTAAAGGGGTCAAACACTGAAGCTTTCTTT,.,TRBV18,TRBJ1-1,.
CASIRGQGSRNEQYF,TGTGCCAGCATTAGGGGACAGGGCTCGCGCAACGAGCAGTACTTC,TRBD1,TRBV6-6,TRBJ2-7,.
CASSLVGRGIGELFF,TGTGCCAGCAGCTTAGTTGGCAGGGGAATCGGGGAGCTGTTTTTT,.,TRBV7-2,TRBJ2-2,.
CASSPWGGRAEQFF,TGTGCCAGTAGTCCCTGGGGCGGGAGGGCTGAACAGTTCTTC,TRBD2,TRBV19,TRBJ2-1,.
CASSPPGGGEQYF,TGTGCCAGCTCACCACCGGGCGGCGGCGAGCAGTACTTC,.,TRBV18,TRBJ2-7,.
CASSSQATGEAFF,TGTGCCAGCAGCTCACAGGCGACAGGGGAAGCTTTCTTT,TRBD1,TRBV7-2,TRBJ1-1,.
CATSREAGHSYGYTF,TGTGCCACCAGCAGAGAGGCAGGGCATTCGTATGGCTACACCTTC,.,TRBV15,TRBJ1-2,.
CAWSVQVVGAQPQHF,TGTGCCTGGAGTGTACAGGTCGTAGGGGCTCAGCCCCAGCATTTT,.,TRBV30,TRBJ1-5,.